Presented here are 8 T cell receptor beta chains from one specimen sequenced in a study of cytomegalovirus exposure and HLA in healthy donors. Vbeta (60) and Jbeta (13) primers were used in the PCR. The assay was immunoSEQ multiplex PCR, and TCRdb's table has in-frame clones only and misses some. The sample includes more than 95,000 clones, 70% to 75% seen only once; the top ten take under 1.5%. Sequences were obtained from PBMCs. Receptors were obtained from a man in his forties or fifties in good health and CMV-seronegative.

CDR3 amino acids: CAITRGQGQYF. For the CDR3, the DNA is TGTGCCATCACGCGCGGACAGGGGCAGTATTTT. This chain joins TRBV6-1 and TRBJ2-3, with 8 bases identical to TRBD1. The CDR3 consists of 11 residues. The germline CDR1 and CDR2 sequences are MNHNS and SASEGT. Unmatched junction bases numbered 8, after V lost 10 bases and J lost 11 bases.

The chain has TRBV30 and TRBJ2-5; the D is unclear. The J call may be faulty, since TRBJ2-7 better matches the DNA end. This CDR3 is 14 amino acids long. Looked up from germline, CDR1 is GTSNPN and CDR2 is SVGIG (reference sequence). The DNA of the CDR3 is TGTGCCTGGAGTGGTGACAAGTTCCTCTACGAGCAGTACTTC. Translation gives CAWSGDKFLYEQYF.

CDR3 protein: CSPTLEYGYTF. CDR3 sequence (DNA): TGCAGCCCTACCCTTGAATATGGCTACACCTTC. The chain has TRBV20-1 and TRBJ1-2; D ambiguous. The germline V gene has CDR1 DFQATT and CDR2 SNEGSKA (reference sequence). The length of the CDR3 is 11 residues.

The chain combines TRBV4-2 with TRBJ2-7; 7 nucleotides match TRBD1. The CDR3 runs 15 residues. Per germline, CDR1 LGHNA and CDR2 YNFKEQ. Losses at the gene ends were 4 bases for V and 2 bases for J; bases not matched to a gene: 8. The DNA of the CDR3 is TGTGCCAGCAGCCGATCCGGGACAGAACCCTACGAGCAGTACTTC. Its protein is CASSRSGTEPYEQYF.

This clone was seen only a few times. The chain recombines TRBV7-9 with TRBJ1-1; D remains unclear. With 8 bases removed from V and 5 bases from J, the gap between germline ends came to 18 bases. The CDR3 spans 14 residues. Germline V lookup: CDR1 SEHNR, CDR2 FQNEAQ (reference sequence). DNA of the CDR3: TGTGCCAGCTGTCTGGCGGTGGCTGGGACTGAAGCTTTCTTT. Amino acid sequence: CASCLAVAGTEAFF.

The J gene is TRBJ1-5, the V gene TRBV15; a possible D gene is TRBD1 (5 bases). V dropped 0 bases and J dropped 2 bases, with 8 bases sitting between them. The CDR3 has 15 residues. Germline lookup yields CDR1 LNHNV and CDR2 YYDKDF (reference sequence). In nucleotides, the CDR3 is TGTGCCACCAGCAGAGAGGGGCGCGGCAATCAGCCCCAGCATTTT. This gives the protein CATSREGRGNQPQHF.

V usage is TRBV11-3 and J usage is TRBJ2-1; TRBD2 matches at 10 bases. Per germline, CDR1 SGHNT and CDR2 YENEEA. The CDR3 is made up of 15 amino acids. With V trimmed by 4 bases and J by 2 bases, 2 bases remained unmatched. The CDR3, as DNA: TGTGCCAGCAGCTCTAGCGGGGGCACCTACAATGAGCAGTTCTTC. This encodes CASSSSGGTYNEQFF.

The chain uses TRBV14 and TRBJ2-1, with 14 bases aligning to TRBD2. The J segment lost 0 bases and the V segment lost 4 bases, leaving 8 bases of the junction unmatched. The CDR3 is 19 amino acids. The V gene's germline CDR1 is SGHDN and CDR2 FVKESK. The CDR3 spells CASSLSAGTSGSSYNEQFF. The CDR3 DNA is TGTGCCAGCAGCCTCTCGGCCGGGACTAGCGGGAGCTCCTACAATGAGCAGTTCTTC.